Listed below are T cell receptor beta chains from one sample, sequenced in a study of T cell responses to AZD1222 COVID-19 vaccine. The protocol was immunoSEQ multiplex PCR, while the TCRdb copy is restricted to in-frame clones and leaves out a portion. The sample carries over 130,000 clones, about 93% recorded once. The source was peripheral blood, collected 28 days after the second AZD1222 dose. These TCRs come from an adult who received the AZD1222 COVID-19 vaccine. Each CDR3 is given with its conserved first and last residue. A D gene is named only where the DNA matches it firmly. Some rows mark clone size as missing; the rest say once, few, many or name a class of expanded clone.

J gene,D gene,V gene,clone size,CDR3 DNA,CDR3 protein
TRBJ1-1,.,TRBV6-5,.,TGTGCCAGCAGTTACTCAAGGGTAGCTGAAGCTTTCTTT,CASSYSRVAEAFF
TRBJ2-3,.,TRBV5-8,.,TGTGCCAGCAGCTTGAGCGCGGGAAGCCCAGATACGCAGTATTTT,CASSLSAGSPDTQYF
TRBJ1-1,.,TRBV18,.,TGTGCCAGCTCACCCCAGGATCTGAACACTGAAGCTTTCTTT,CASSPQDLNTEAFF
TRBJ2-7,TRBD1,TRBV30,.,TGTGCCTGGAGTACAGGGGGAGCCTACGAGCAGTACTTC,CAWSTGGAYEQYF
TRBJ2-7,.,TRBV27,.,TGTGCCAGCAGTGCGCGGACAGCCAGGTCCTACGAGCAGTACTTC,CASSARTARSYEQYF
TRBJ2-2,TRBD2,TRBV11-2,.,TGTGCCAGCAGCTTACGCGGGAGGGCCCCCGGGGAGCTGTTTTTT,CASSLRGRAPGELFF
TRBJ1-1,.,TRBV5-1,.,TGCGCCAGCAGCTTGGATTACCGGACGCCTGAAGCTTTCTTT,CASSLDYRTPEAFF
TRBJ1-2,TRBD1,TRBV5-5,.,TGTGCCAGCAGCGTGGAGGACAGGACCTATGGCTACACCTTC,CASSVEDRTYGYTF
TRBJ2-3,TRBD2,TRBV29-1,.,TGCAGCGTGGTCAGGACTAGCGGGACCACAGATACGCAGTATTTT,CSVVRTSGTTDTQYF
TRBJ2-4,.,TRBV6-2/TRBV6-3,.,TGTGCCAGCAGTTCGTCTTGGGACATTCAGTACTTC,CASSSSWDIQYF
TRBJ1-5,.,TRBV20-1,.,TGCAGTGCTAGTGGGGGGAGCAATCAGCCCCAGCATTTT,CSASGGSNQPQHF
TRBJ2-3,.,TRBV2,.,TGTGCCAGCTCCTTGAGCACAGATACGCAGTATTTT,CASSLSTDTQYF
TRBJ2-2,.,TRBV27,.,TGTGCCAGCAGTTTTAACCCCGCCATTAACACCGGGGAGCTGTTTTTT,CASSFNPAINTGELFF
TRBJ2-2,.,TRBV27,.,TGTGCCAGCCTAGGGGGAGGGTACACCGGGGAGCTGTTTTTT,CASLGGGYTGELFF
TRBJ1-1,.,TRBV5-6,.,TGTGCCAGCAGCTTGGATCCGGACGGTTACACTGAAGCTTTCTTT,CASSLDPDGYTEAFF
TRBJ1-6,TRBD1,TRBV6-1,few,TGTGCCAGCAGTGAGGAGCTGGGGACAGGCAATTCACCCCTCCACTTT,CASSEELGTGNSPLHF
TRBJ1-1,.,TRBV7-9,once,TGTGCCAGCAGTAGACAGACTGAAGCTTTCTTT,CASSRQTEAFF
TRBJ1-1,TRBD1,TRBV18,.,TGTGCCAGCTCTCCACAGGAGACAGGGTCGAACACTGAAGCTTTCTTT,CASSPQETGSNTEAFF
TRBJ1-1,.,TRBV10-3,once,TGTGCCATCAGTGAGTCTCCAGGGACGAACACTGAAGCTTTCTTT,CAISESPGTNTEAFF
TRBJ1-6,.,TRBV6-5,.,TGTGCCAGCAGCCCAAGGGAGAATTCACCCCTCCACTTT,CASSPRENSPLHF
TRBJ2-1,.,TRBV21-1,once,TGTGCCAGCAGCATTTCTTCTAGCGTCCAAGGGAATGAGCAGTTCTTC,CASSISSSVQGNEQFF
TRBJ2-7,.,TRBV5-4,.,TGTGCCAGCAGCCCGAGCTCCTACGAGCAGTACTTC,CASSPSSYEQYF
TRBJ2-5,TRBD2,TRBV9,.,TGTGCCAGCAGCGTAGATAGCGGGAGGGCTAGGGAGACCCAGTACTTC,CASSVDSGRARETQYF
TRBJ1-5,.,TRBV27,once,TGTGCCAGCAGTTTATTACCGGTAGGGAGGGCCCACAATCAGCCCCAGCATTTT,CASSLLPVGRAHNQPQHF
TRBJ1-6,.,TRBV30,.,TGTGCCTGGAGTGGGCTAGACGGGCCAGTACTAAATTCACCCCTCCACTTT,CAWSGLDGPVLNSPLHF
TRBJ2-1,TRBD1,TRBV6-4,few,TGTGCCAGCAGCGCCCGACAGGGGGCCTTGAATGAGCAGTTCTTC,CASSARQGALNEQFF
TRBJ1-3,.,TRBV6-5,.,TGTGCCAGCAGTTTGGGGGGGCGCGGAAACACCATATATTTT,CASSLGGRGNTIYF
TRBJ2-1,.,TRBV12-3/TRBV12-4,.,TGTGCCACTTGGGGGTACGCCAACAATGAGCAGTTCTTC,CATWGYANNEQFF
TRBJ1-3,.,TRBV5-1,few,TGCGCCAGCAGCTTGGATCAGGGAGCTGGAAACACCATATATTTT,CASSLDQGAGNTIYF
TRBJ1-2,.,TRBV29-1,.,TGCAGCGCAAACAGGGAGAACTATGGCTACACCTTC,CSANRENYGYTF
TRBJ2-7,TRBD2,TRBV27,.,TGTGCCAGCAGTTATAGTGGCGGGAGTTTCAACTACGAGCAGTACTTC,CASSYSGGSFNYEQYF
TRBJ1-5,.,TRBV19,.,TGTGCCAGTAGTAACACGGAAGGCGAGCCCCAGCATTTT,CASSNTEGEPQHF
TRBJ2-3,.,TRBV11-3,.,TGTGCCAGCAAAGACAGATACACAGATACGCAGTATTTT,CASKDRYTDTQYF
TRBJ1-1,.,TRBV4-1,.,TGCGCCAGCAGCCAAGTGGGGGGCACTGAAGCTTTCTTT,CASSQVGGTEAFF
TRBJ2-5,.,TRBV5-6,few,TGTGCCAGCAGCCCTTCTGGAGCCCTACAAGAGACCCAGTACTTC,CASSPSGALQETQYF
TRBJ1-1,TRBD1,TRBV10-2,.,TGCGCCAGCACCAGACAGGGGGCGTTGGGTGACACTGAAGCTTTCTTT,CASTRQGALGDTEAFF
TRBJ2-7,TRBD1,TRBV2,.,TGTGCCAGCAGTTCCTGGACAGGCACCTACGAGCAGTACTTC,CASSSWTGTYEQYF
TRBJ2-6,.,TRBV6-4,.,TGTGCCAGCAGTGAGGGCCTCTCTGGGGCCAACGTCCTGACTTTC,CASSEGLSGANVLTF
TRBJ1-1,TRBD1,TRBV12-3/TRBV12-4,.,TGTGCCAGCAGTTTTACAGGGGAAACTGAAGCTTTCTTT,CASSFTGETEAFF
TRBJ2-7,TRBD1,TRBV18,.,TGTGCCAGCTCACCCGACGCCGGGACAGGGTCCTACGAGCAGTACTTC,CASSPDAGTGSYEQYF
TRBJ2-1,.,TRBV12-3/TRBV12-4,.,TGTGCCAGCGGCCCAGATCGTGAGCAGTTCTTC,CASGPDREQFF
TRBJ1-4,.,TRBV15,.,TGTGCCACCAGCAGAGTAGCGCAGGTTAATGAAAAACTGTTTTTT,CATSRVAQVNEKLFF
TRBJ1-5,.,TRBV27,.,TGTGCCAGCAGTTCGGGGGGGGCTCAGCCCCAGCATTTT,CASSSGGAQPQHF
TRBJ1-4,TRBD1,TRBV6-5,.,TGTGCCAGCAGTTGGGAGGGGGCGAGAGATGAAAAACTGTTTTTT,CASSWEGARDEKLFF
TRBJ1-2,.,TRBV19,.,TGTGCCAGTAGTATTGCGGCAGCCCAATATACCTATGGCTACACCTTC,CASSIAAAQYTYGYTF
TRBJ1-1,.,TRBV3-1/TRBV3-2,.,TGTGCCAGCAGCCAAGAGTGGGAAGGAGTTCAGAACACTGAAGCTTTCTTT,CASSQEWEGVQNTEAFF
TRBJ2-1,TRBD2,TRBV27,.,TGTGCCAGCAGTCCGCGGACTAGCGGGTTACCTACTTCCTACAATGAGCAGTTCTTC,CASSPRTSGLPTSYNEQFF
TRBJ1-1,.,TRBV6-5,.,TGTGCCAGCGGCTCTTCAGGGGCCACTGAAGCTTTCTTT,CASGSSGATEAFF
TRBJ2-1,TRBD1,TRBV25-1,.,TGTGCCAGCAGTGAGCTAAGGGACAGGGGCACCTACAATGAGCAGTTCTTC,CASSELRDRGTYNEQFF
TRBJ2-1,.,TRBV2,.,TGTGCCAGCAGCATCCCGGCACGCAATGAGCAGTTCTTC,CASSIPARNEQFF
TRBJ1-2,.,TRBV15,.,TGTGCCACCAGCAGCAGGGGTCTTAACTATGGCTACACCTTC,CATSSRGLNYGYTF
TRBJ2-1,.,TRBV7-8,.,TGTGCCAGCAGCTTAGACCTAGGGTGGAGTGAGCAGTTCTTC,CASSLDLGWSEQFF